This T cell receptor (beta chain) is from a study of shared T cell receptors in the human thymus. This CDR3 has 16 residues. Unmatched junction bases numbered 8, after V lost 6 bases and J lost 0 bases. Germline assignment: CDR1 MNHEY and CDR2 SMNVEV (reference sequence). Sequencing was performed with immunoSEQ multiplex PCR; in TCRdb, only in-frame clones are kept and a portion is missing. The table lists fewer than 700,000 clones, approximately 88% of them singletons. These data also featured in a second study, about human thymus T cells. From that report: Having corrective surgery for congenital heart defects, healthy Finnish infants were the ones who donated. During corrective heart surgery, resections were taken, and the thymus tissue came from them.

The receptor was isolated from a boy in the first two years of life with a congenital heart defect. Sequencing input: thymocytes. The chain carries TRBV27 and TRBJ2-7, with 10 positions matching TRBD1. The CDR3, as DNA: TGTGCCAGCAGGAGAGGGACAGGGGTTGACTCCTACGAGCAGTACTTC. Translated: CASRRGTGVDSYEQYF.